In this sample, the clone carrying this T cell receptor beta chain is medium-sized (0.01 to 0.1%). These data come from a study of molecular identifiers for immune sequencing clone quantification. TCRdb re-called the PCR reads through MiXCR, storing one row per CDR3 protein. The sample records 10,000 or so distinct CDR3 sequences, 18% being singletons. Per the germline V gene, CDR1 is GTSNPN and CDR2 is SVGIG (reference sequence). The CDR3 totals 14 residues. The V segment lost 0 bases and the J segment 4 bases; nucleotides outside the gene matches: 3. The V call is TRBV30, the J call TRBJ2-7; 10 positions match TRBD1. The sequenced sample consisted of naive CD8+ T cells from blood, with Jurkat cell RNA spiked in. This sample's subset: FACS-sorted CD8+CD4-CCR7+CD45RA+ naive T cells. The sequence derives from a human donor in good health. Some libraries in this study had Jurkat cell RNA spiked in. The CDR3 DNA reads TGTGCCTGGAGTGTCGGGACAGGGGCATACGAGCAGTACTTC. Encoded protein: CAWSVGTGAYEQYF.